This TCR beta chain was recovered during a study of blood T cell repertoires in COVID-19. This CDR3 is built from 13 residues. Trimming at V came to 5 bases and at J to 3 bases, leaving 1 base not matched to a gene. CDR1 is MNHEY, CDR2 SVGEGT, per germline. Method: immunoSEQ multiplex PCR; TCRdb's copy keeps in-frame clones and lacks some. The data show about 180,000 clones, 80% to 90% seen once. The receptor was derived from a woman aged 70-85 years with COVID-19, enrolled during active disease. The sample consisted of peripheral blood. V usage is TRBV6-2 or TRBV6-3 and J usage is TRBJ1-5; 7 positions match TRBD1. This CDR3 reads CASSGQANQPQHF. CDR3 nucleotide sequence: TGTGCCAGCAGTGGACAGGCCAATCAGCCCCAGCATTTT.